This passage covers 21 T cell receptor beta chains from one sample sequenced in a study of T cells in Graves' hyperthyroidism and ophthalmopathy. Amplification targeted TCR beta CDR3 regions from RNA transcripts. HTBI primers drove first-round RT-PCR of the TCR CDR3. TCRdb processed the multiplex PCR reads anew with MiXCR; each CDR3 protein has one entry. This sample carries about 760,000 distinct CDR3 sequences, about a third of them seen once, and the ten largest clones take roughly 30%. The sequenced material came from blood. The origin of the receptors is a woman in her thirties or forties with Graves' hyperthyroidism.

This chain uses TRBV14 with TRBJ1-2, with D perhaps matching TRBD1 (6 bases). Trimming shortened V by 0 bases and J by 8 bases, and 16 bases separated the two germline ends. The CDR3 length is 15 residues. Germline V gene sequence: CDR1 SGHDN, CDR2 FVKESK. DNA of the CDR3: TGTGCCAGCAGCCAAGATCCGGGGGCCCTCGGGGGCTACACCTTC. Its protein product is CASSQDPGALGGYTF.

The J gene is TRBJ2-7, the V gene TRBV5-1; 9 bases align to TRBD1. V dropped 5 bases and J dropped 5; count of bases not matched to a gene: 11. This CDR3 has 15 amino acids. From germline, CDR1 is SGHRS and CDR2 YFSETQ. CDR3 sequence (DNA): TGCGCCAGCAGGAAACCGGGACAGGGTCTCCACGAGCAGTACTTC. This translates into CASRKPGQGLHEQYF.

The V call is TRBV5-1, the J call TRBJ2-7, with 7 bases identical to TRBD1. Germline lookup yields CDR1 SGHRS and CDR2 YFSETQ. The length of the CDR3 is 16 residues. After removal of 4 bases from V and 0 bases from J, the junction contained 10 bases not matched to a gene. The CDR3 spells CASSQVAGTDSYEQYF. The CDR3 bases are TGCGCCAGCAGCCAAGTGGCAGGGACAGACTCCTACGAGCAGTACTTC. Together with reference TRBV5-1 and TRBJ2-7, the CDR3 gives the full variable domain: KAGVTQTPRYLIKTRGQQVTLSCSPISGHRSVSWYQQTPGQGLQFLFEYFSETQRNKGNFPGRFSGRQFSNSRSEMNVSTLELGDSALYLCASSQVAGTDSYEQYFGPGTRLTVT.

The V and J genes are TRBV7-2 and TRBJ2-5; 7 bases match TRBD1. V shed 1 base, J shed 4 bases, and the junction held 12 bases outside the gene matches. The length of the CDR3 is 17 residues. Germline V gives CDR1 SGHTA, CDR2 FQGNSA. The CDR3 spells CASSLGIFGQALETQYF. In DNA form, the CDR3 reads TGTGCCAGCAGCTTAGGAATTTTCGGACAGGCTTTAGAGACCCAGTACTTC.

This chain links TRBV7-9 with TRBJ1-1; D perhaps matches TRBD1 (5 bases). The CDR3 loop spans 13 amino acids. Germline assignment: CDR1 SEHNR and CDR2 FQNEAQ (reference sequence). This CDR3 is CGGSSGRNTEAFF. CDR3 DNA: TGTGGGGGCAGCTCAGGACGAAACACTGAAGCTTTCTTT.

The V gene is TRBV7-9, the J gene TRBJ1-1, with unresolved D. The CDR3 runs to 14 residues. Germline-derived CDR1 and CDR2 are SEHNR and FQNEAQ (reference sequence). Trimming stripped 5 bases from V and 1 base from J, with 11 bases between. CDR3 DNA sequence: TGTGCCAGCAGCCCCTCCGGACCGAACACTGAAGCTTTCTTT. Protein: CASSPSGPNTEAFF.

This clonotype was counted many times. The rearrangement links TRBV5-5 to TRBJ1-4, with 10 bases that match TRBD1. Unmatched junction bases numbered 5, after V lost 4 bases and J lost 8 bases. The length of the CDR3 is 14 residues. Germline lookup yields CDR1 SGHKS and CDR2 YYEKEE (reference sequence). CDR3 sequence: CASSLGQGYEKLFF. CDR3 in DNA: TGTGCCAGCAGCCTGGGACAGGGGTACGAAAAACTGTTTTTT.

This clonotype has ten or more counts. The V and J genes are TRBV7-9 and TRBJ1-2, with 12 positions matching TRBD1. In germline, CDR1 is SEHNR, CDR2 FQNEAQ (reference sequence). Trimming at V came to 5 bases and at J to 6 bases, leaving 4 bases not matched to a gene. The CDR3 loop spans 14 amino acids. CDR3 amino acids: CASSPGQGADGYTF. Written as DNA, the CDR3 is TGTGCCAGCAGCCCGGGACAGGGGGCTGATGGCTACACCTTC.

This clonotype has more than one count but fewer than ten. The gene calls are TRBV5-8 and TRBJ2-2, with D possibly being TRBD1 or TRBD2 (5 bases each). This CDR3 has 14 residues. Trimming pared 2 bases from V and 3 bases from J, leaving 8 bases between. Germline CDR1 reads SGHTS; CDR2 reads YDEGEE. CDR3: CASSFKGHTGELFF. Written as DNA, the CDR3 is TGTGCCAGCAGCTTTAAGGGACACACCGGGGAGCTGTTTTTT.

This clonotype was counted once. The gene calls are TRBV24-1 and TRBJ2-1, with D perhaps matching TRBD1 or TRBD2 (7 bases each). Between the trimmed V and J ends, which lost 1 base and 9 bases, there was a span of 15 bases. This CDR3 has 15 residues. Germline loops: CDR1 KGHDR, CDR2 SFDVKD. The DNA of the CDR3 is TGTGCCACCAGTGATTTCCCCGACAGGGAGGGTGAGCAGTTCTTC. It yields the protein CATSDFPDREGEQFF.

The CDR3 DNA is TGTGCCAGCAGCATAATAGCGGGAGGAATGTACCAAGAGACCCAGTACTTC. It yields the protein CASSIIAGGMYQETQYF. This chain connects TRBV7-9 to TRBJ2-5, with 10 bases aligning to TRBD2. This CDR3 is built from 17 residues. The V and J ends lost 5 bases and 0 bases, in that order; junction bases with no gene match: 9. Germline assignment: CDR1 SEHNR and CDR2 FQNEAQ (reference sequence).

This clonotype was detected many times. The CDR3 loop is CASSLRGSAYEQYF. The CDR3 DNA reads as TGTGCCAGCAGCTTGAGAGGAAGTGCCTACGAGCAGTACTTC. V and J are TRBV7-8 and TRBJ2-7; D is undetermined. The CDR3 runs to 14 residues. V was shortened by 3 bases and J by 2 bases, with 11 bases between the two germline ends. The germline V gene encodes CDR1 SGHVS and CDR2 FQNEAQ.

This sequence joins TRBV6-2 or TRBV6-3 and TRBJ2-7; the match to TRBD1 covers 10 bases. V shed 7 bases, J shed 2 bases, and the junction held 5 bases outside the gene matches. The CDR3 totals 14 residues. Germline-derived CDR1 and CDR2 are MNHEY and SVGEGT. The CDR3 region is CASTRGQGPYEQYF. The CDR3 nucleotides read TGTGCCAGCACTCGGGGACAGGGGCCCTACGAGCAGTACTTC.

The rearrangement links TRBV5-1 to TRBJ1-2; D possibly corresponds to TRBD1 (5 bases). Germline V CDR1 and CDR2: SGHRS, YFSETQ. V was trimmed by 4 bases and J by 5 bases, leaving 18 bases between them. The CDR3 length is 15 residues. As DNA, the CDR3 is TGCGCCAGCAGCCCGGGACTTCTCTTATGGTATGGCTACACCTTC. It yields the protein CASSPGLLLWYGYTF.

The chain links TRBV28 to TRBJ2-7; possibly TRBD1 for D (5 bases). CDR3 length equals 14 residues. The V end was cut by 5 bases, the J end by 2 bases, with 13 bases between. Germline CDR1 is MDHEN and CDR2 is SYDVKM. Written as DNA, the CDR3 is TGTGCCAGCAGTGGGGCGGAGAGACCCTACGAGCAGTACTTC. It codes for CASSGAERPYEQYF.

V is TRBV7-9 and J is TRBJ2-7; weak D call: TRBD1 (6 bases). V dropped 2 bases and J dropped 0 bases, with 17 bases sitting between them. Per the germline V gene, CDR1 is SEHNR and CDR2 is FQNEAQ (reference sequence). CDR3 length: 17 residues. The CDR3 sequence: CASSLTFTQGTSYEQYF. For the CDR3, the DNA is TGTGCCAGCAGCTTAACCTTTACTCAGGGGACCTCCTACGAGCAGTACTTC. Filled out from reference TRBV7-9 and TRBJ2-7, the complete variable domain reads DTGVSQNPRHKITKRGQNVTFRCDPISEHNRLYWYRQTLGQGPEFLTYFQNEAQLEKSRLLSDRFSAERPKGSFSTLEIQRTEQGDSAMYLCASSLTFTQGTSYEQYFGPGTRLTVT.

Written as DNA, the CDR3 is TGTGCCAGCAGCGCGGGGACAGGGGCGTTATATGGCTACACCTTC. Encoded protein: CASSAGTGALYGYTF. This rearrangement joins TRBV9 to TRBJ1-2; 10 nucleotides match TRBD1. Germline values: CDR1 SGDLS, CDR2 YYNGEE. CDR3 size: 15 residues. Trimming cost V 3 bases and J 5 bases; bases outside gene matches: 7.

Comments on this clonotype: The junction shows a germline mismatch at one end, possibly a read error. The genes are TRBV7-3 and TRBJ1-1; 10 bases are shared with TRBD1. The CDR3 covers 15 residues. The V gene's germline CDR1 is SGHTA and CDR2 FQGTGA. CDR3 nucleotide sequence: TGCGCCAGCAGCCCCCGGAGGACAGGGGGCACTGAAGCTTTCTTT. Its translation: CASSPRRTGGTEAFF.

V is TRBV7-2 and J is TRBJ1-1; 8 bases are shared with TRBD1. The V and J ends lost 4 bases and 7 bases, in that order; junction bases with no gene match: 2. Germline CDR1 and CDR2: SGHTA and FQGNSA. The CDR3 is 12 residues long. The CDR3 protein is CASSYRGDEAFF. The CDR3, as DNA: TGTGCCAGCAGCTACAGGGGGGATGAAGCTTTCTTT.

The sample holds one count of this clonotype. The chain carries TRBV2 and TRBJ1-2, with 7 bases fitting TRBD1. Germline V gives CDR1 SNHLY, CDR2 FYNNEI. The trim removed 5 bases at V and 5 bases at J, leaving 8 bases unmatched. The CDR3 spans 14 residues. In DNA form, the CDR3 reads TGTGCCAGCAGTTCAAACAGGGGACGGTATGGCTACACCTTC. It is translated as CASSSNRGRYGYTF.

The sample holds a few counts of this clonotype. The chain is built from TRBV2 and TRBJ1-5, with D possibly matching TRBD1 (6 bases). Between the trimmed V and J ends, which lost 2 bases and 6 bases, there was a span of 11 bases. The CDR3 covers 14 residues. Germline CDR1 SNHLY, CDR2 FYNNEI. Here the CDR3 DNA reads TGTGCCAGCAGTGAAAGGGGGGCGGGTCAGCCCCAGCATTTT. Its protein is CASSERGAGQPQHF.